The T cell receptor (beta chain) under discussion was sequenced for a study of sequential checkpoint blockade in melanoma. Study-level results: Tumor T-cell fraction and clonality correlated with PD-L1 and CD8+ counts.

By sample fraction, this clone is medium-sized. Its antigen remains unknown. The treatment was: randomized to nivolumab then ipilimumab (arm A) or the reverse (arm B). None of the patients previously received DNA-damaging chemotherapy. Assay used: immunoSEQ multiplex PCR; TCRdb lists only in-frame clones, some missing. The top ten hold over 8% of the sample, which has approximately 4,900 clones, 20% to 30% seen once. The material was tumor tissue (inferred from file names), obtained from a patient given nivolumab and ipilimumab in sequence. The source is a human donor with melanoma.

The CDR3 loop reads CASSLSGNSYEQYF. DNA for the CDR3: TGTGCCAGCAGCTTATCCGGCAATTCCTACGAGCAGTACTTC. The rearrangement uses TRBV11-3 and TRBJ2-7; D gene unclear. V was clipped by 2 bases and J by 1 base, with 9 bases between them. The length of the CDR3 is 14 residues. CDR1 is SGHNT and CDR2 is YENEEA in the germline V gene.